This T cell receptor beta chain was documented in a study of control samples from healthy donors and cancer patients. Libraries were prepared by immunoSEQ multiplex PCR; TCRdb keeps only in-frame clonotypes and omits some of them. The sample has about 95,000 clones; 80% to 95% are singletons. This clone appeared once. V was cut by 0 bases and J by 3 bases, with 12 bases left in between. CDR3 length: 15 residues. Germline-derived CDR1 and CDR2 are LNHNV and YYDKDF (reference sequence). The sample comprised blood. This TCR was sampled from a woman aged 30 to 39 in good health. The V call is TRBV15, the J call TRBJ2-7, with D uncertain. CDR3 residues: CATSRDQVASYEQYF. The CDR3 coding sequence is TGTGCCACCAGCAGAGATCAGGTCGCTAGCTACGAGCAGTACTTC.